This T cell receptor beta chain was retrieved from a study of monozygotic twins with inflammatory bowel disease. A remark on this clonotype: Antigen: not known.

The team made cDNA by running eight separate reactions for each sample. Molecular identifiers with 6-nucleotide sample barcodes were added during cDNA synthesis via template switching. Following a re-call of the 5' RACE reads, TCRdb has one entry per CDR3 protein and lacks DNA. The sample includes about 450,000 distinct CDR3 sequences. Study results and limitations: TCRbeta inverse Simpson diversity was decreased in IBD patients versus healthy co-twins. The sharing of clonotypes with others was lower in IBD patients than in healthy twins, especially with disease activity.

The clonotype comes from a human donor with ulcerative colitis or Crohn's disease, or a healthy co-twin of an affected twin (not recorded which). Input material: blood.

The CDR3 here is CAWSVGTSGRAREKGQYF. The chain recombines TRBV30 with TRBJ2-7; TCRdb outputs TRBD2, but without DNA this stays unchecked. This CDR3 is 18 amino acids long. Germline-derived CDR1 and CDR2 are GTSNPN and SVGIG (reference sequence).